This TCR beta chain was observed in a study of T cells in Graves' hyperthyroidism and ophthalmopathy. Study results and caveats: For ophthalmopathy, model prediction preceded onset by a median roughly 5.9 months.

About this clonotype itself: What it binds is unknown. Since a much larger clone is just one base distant, this may be a read error.

Researchers took RNA transcripts and amplified the TCR beta CDR3 regions from them. The study used the HTBI primer set for a first-round RT-PCR of the TCR CDR3. TCRdb passed the multiplex PCR reads through MiXCR, listing each CDR3 protein once. The table includes 300,000 to 350,000 distinct CDR3 sequences, 18% detected once. The CDR3 contains 16 residues. The germline CDR1 and CDR2 sequences are SEHNR and FQNEAQ (reference sequence). The V and J genes are TRBV7-9 and TRBJ2-5; TRBD2 aligns across 14 bases. The source material was blood. This sequence was found in a woman aged 50 to 65 with Graves' hyperthyroidism. The CDR3: CASSLGLAGGQETQCF. The CDR3 DNA reads TGTGCCAGCAGCTTAGGACTAGCGGGAGGGCAAGAGACCCAGTGCTTC.